These 18 T cell receptor beta chains share one sample of origin, sequenced in a study of blood T cell repertoires in COVID-19. Sequencing used immunoSEQ multiplex PCR; TCRdb keeps in-frame clones, though not all of them. The sample records around 190,000 clones, around 89% being singletons. Sample: peripheral blood. The receptor set was obtained from a man between 18 and 29 years old who had recovered from COVID-19.

This clone has more than one count but fewer than ten. This sequence joins TRBV29-1 and TRBJ1-5; perhaps TRBD1 as D (6 bases). Trimming took 6 bases from V and 5 from J, leaving 11 bases between them. CDR3 length: 12 residues. Germline V CDR1 and CDR2: SQVTM, ANQGSEA. This CDR3 is CSVREGDQPQHF. CDR3 DNA: TGCAGCGTGAGGGAGGGGGATCAGCCCCAGCATTTT.

The chain recombines TRBV18 with TRBJ1-2; possibly TRBD1 for D (5 bases). The V and J ends lost 5 bases and 6 bases respectively, with 25 bases between them. The length of the CDR3 is 17 residues. Germline V lookup: CDR1 KGHSH, CDR2 LQKENI. CDR3 amino acids: CASSAQGRGPAGDGYTF. The CDR3, as DNA: TGTGCCAGCTCAGCCCAGGGAAGGGGCCCCGCGGGAGATGGCTACACCTTC.

A note on this clone: Germline is not matched at one junction end, which may reflect a read error. The V gene is TRBV7-2, the J gene TRBJ2-1, with 11 bases that match TRBD2. This CDR3 is 14 amino acids long. Per the germline V gene, CDR1 is SGHTA and CDR2 is FQGNSA. CDR3 amino acids: CASSVAGGPSGQFF. In DNA, the CDR3 is TGTGCCAGCAGCGTAGCGGGAGGGCCCTCGGGGCAGTTCTTC.

V and J are TRBV4-1 and TRBJ2-2, with a possible D match to TRBD2 (5 bases). V dropped 0 bases and J dropped 2 bases, with 13 bases sitting between them. Germline CDR1 is MGHRA and CDR2 is YSYEKL. There are 17 residues in the CDR3. The DNA for the CDR3 is TGCGCCAGCAGCCAAGATGGAGGACTTGACAACACCGGGGAGCTGTTTTTT. This sequence encodes CASSQDGGLDNTGELFF.

V gene TRBV19 combines with J gene TRBJ1-3; no clear D. The CDR3 is 14 residues long. With 8 bases removed from V and 2 bases from J, the gap between germline ends came to 13 bases. The germline V gene encodes CDR1 LNHDA and CDR2 SQIVND (reference sequence). The CDR3 sequence: CASSPTAAGNTIYF. In nucleotides, the CDR3 is TGTGCCAGTTCCCCCACAGCGGCTGGAAACACCATATATTTT.

V gene TRBV27 combines with J gene TRBJ2-3; 14 bases match TRBD2. This CDR3 contains 18 residues. CDR1 MNHEY and CDR2 SMNVEV come from the germline V gene (reference sequence). The V and J ends lost 4 bases and 3 bases, in that order; junction bases with no gene match: 9. CDR3 residues: CASSSRPGLAGATDTQYF. The CDR3, as DNA: TGTGCCAGCAGTTCACGCCCGGGACTAGCGGGAGCGACAGATACGCAGTATTTT.

The chain is built from TRBV27 and TRBJ1-1; D is unresolved. Germline V gives CDR1 MNHEY, CDR2 SMNVEV (reference sequence). CDR3 length: 13 residues. The V and J ends lost 0 bases and 12 bases respectively, with 14 bases between them. The CDR3: CASSLSLDYWPFF. The DNA for the CDR3 is TGTGCCAGCAGTTTATCGTTGGACTATTGGCCTTTCTTT.

This chain joins TRBV7-2 and TRBJ1-6; tentative D call: TRBD1 (5 bases). The length of the CDR3 is 14 residues. Trimming took 2 bases from V and 9 from J, leaving 11 bases between them. CDR1 is SGHTA and CDR2 is FQGNSA in the germline V gene. In DNA form, the CDR3 reads TGTGCCAGCAGCTTACAGGGTGGTGGTTCACCCCTCCACTTT. Translated: CASSLQGGGSPLHF.

This chain joins TRBV28 and TRBJ1-2, with D possibly being TRBD1 (5 bases). The CDR3 runs to 12 residues. The germline CDR1 and CDR2 sequences are MDHEN and SYDVKM. Deletions cut 5 bases from V and 4 bases from J, with 8 bases between. CDR3 nucleotides: TGTGCCAGCAGTGGAAGGGGCTATGGCTACACCTTC. Amino acid sequence: CASSGRGYGYTF.

The chain links TRBV29-1 to TRBJ2-4; no clear D. CDR1 and CDR2 from the germline V gene are SQVTM and ANQGSEA. V gave up 7 bases and J gave up 0 bases, with 10 bases separating them. The CDR3 is 13 amino acids. The CDR3 protein is CSAKLLAKNIQYF. Here the CDR3 DNA reads TGCAGCGCTAAACTCCTAGCCAAAAACATTCAGTACTTC.

The chain recombines TRBV18 with TRBJ2-2, with 11 bases lining up with TRBD2. The germline gives CDR1 KGHSH, CDR2 LQKENI. Trimming took 1 base from V and 5 from J; bases not matched to a gene: 3. The length of the CDR3 is 16 residues. The CDR3 here is CASSPLAGGKTGELFF. CDR3 in DNA: TGTGCCAGCTCACCACTAGCGGGAGGGAAGACCGGGGAGCTGTTTTTT. Based on the CDR3 plus reference TRBV18 and TRBJ2-2, the full variable domain is NAGVMQNPRHLVRRRGQEARLRCSPMKGHSHVYWYRQLPEEGLKFMVYLQKENIIDESGMPKERFSAEFPKEGPSILRIQQVVRGDSAAYFCASSPLAGGKTGELFFGEGSRLTVL.

The chain combines TRBV11-2 with TRBJ2-5, with D possibly being TRBD1 (6 bases). V gave up 5 bases and J gave up 5 bases, with 12 bases separating them. The CDR3 is 13 residues long. The germline V gene has CDR1 SGHAT and CDR2 FQNNGV. The CDR3 here is CASSPGHPETQYF. CDR3 sequence (DNA): TGTGCCAGCAGCCCGGGACACCCTGAGACCCAGTACTTC. Full variable domain (missing parts from reference TRBV11-2 and TRBJ2-5): EAGVAQSPRYKIIEKRQSVAFWCNPISGHATLYWYQQILGQGPKLLIQFQNNGVVDDSQLPKDRFSAERLKGVDSTLKIQPAKLEDSAVYLCASSPGHPETQYFGPGTRLLVL.

This chain links TRBV5-4 with TRBJ2-2; 10 bases align to TRBD1. Unmatched junction bases numbered 4, after V lost 4 bases and J lost 4 bases. The length of the CDR3 is 15 residues. Germline V CDR1 and CDR2: SGHNT, YYREEE (reference sequence). The CDR3 spells CASSRQGASTGELFF. DNA for the CDR3: TGTGCCAGCAGCCGACAGGGGGCGAGCACCGGGGAGCTGTTTTTT.

V and J are TRBV18 and TRBJ2-7; 8 nucleotides align to TRBD1. The CDR3 sequence is 15 residues long. Germline loops: CDR1 KGHSH, CDR2 LQKENI. Trimming took 0 bases from V and 5 from J; bases not matched to a gene: 6. The CDR3 bases are TGTGCCAGCTCACCACCCGGACAGGGAGCGGACGAGCAGTACTTC. Translated: CASSPPGQGADEQYF.

The rearrangement links TRBV19 to TRBJ1-4; 7 nucleotides align to TRBD1. There are 14 residues in the CDR3. V was clipped by 6 bases and J by 2 bases; unmatched bases: 3. In germline, CDR1 is LNHDA, CDR2 SQIVND (reference sequence). CDR3 in amino acids: CASRDRATNEKLFF. As DNA, the CDR3 is TGTGCCAGTAGAGACAGGGCTACTAATGAAAAACTGTTTTTT.

The J gene is TRBJ2-1, the V gene TRBV4-3; TRBD2 matches 10 bases. The germline V gene has CDR1 LGHNA and CDR2 YSLEER. The CDR3 has 18 residues. Unmatched junction bases numbered 6, after V lost 1 base and J lost 0 bases. CDR3: CASSQGTSGPHSYNEQFF. Here the CDR3 DNA reads TGCGCCAGCAGCCAAGGGACTAGCGGCCCCCACTCCTACAATGAGCAGTTCTTC.

The V and J genes are TRBV28 and TRBJ2-7; unclear D gene. The CDR3 is 16 amino acids. The germline V and J ends were trimmed by 5 bases and 1 base, with 18 bases remaining between them. Germline values: CDR1 MDHEN, CDR2 SYDVKM. CDR3: CASSPRLGLNSYEQYF. In DNA, the CDR3 is TGTGCCAGCAGTCCCCGCTTGGGCCTAAATTCCTACGAGCAGTACTTC.

This chain uses TRBV11-3 with TRBJ2-3, with a tentative D call TRBD2 (6 bases). Trimming left V 5 bases short and J 0 bases short, with 24 bases between. This CDR3 region has 19 residues. The germline CDR1 and CDR2 sequences are SGHNT and YENEEA. The CDR3: CASSPHTSGTLASTDTQYF. DNA of the CDR3: TGTGCCAGCAGCCCACACACATCCGGGACTTTAGCTAGCACAGATACGCAGTATTTT.